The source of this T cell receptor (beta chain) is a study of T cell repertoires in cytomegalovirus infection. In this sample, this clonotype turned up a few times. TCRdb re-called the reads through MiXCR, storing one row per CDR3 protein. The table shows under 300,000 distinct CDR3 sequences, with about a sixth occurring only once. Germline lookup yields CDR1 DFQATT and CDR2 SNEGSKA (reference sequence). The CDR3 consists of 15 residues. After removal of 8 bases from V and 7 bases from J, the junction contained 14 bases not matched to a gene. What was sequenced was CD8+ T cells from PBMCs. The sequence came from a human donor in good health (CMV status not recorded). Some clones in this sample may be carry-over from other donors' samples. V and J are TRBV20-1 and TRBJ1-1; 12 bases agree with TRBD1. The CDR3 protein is CSTSGTGGYHSEAFF. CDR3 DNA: TGCAGTACAAGCGGGACAGGGGGCTATCATAGTGAAGCTTTCTTT.